The clone carrying this TCR beta chain has ten or more counts. These data originate in a study of metastatic and nonmetastatic thyroid tumors. On the study more broadly: Repertoires were compared across blood and tumor or nodule tissue from malignant and benign thyroid patients.

In germline, CDR1 is SNHLY, CDR2 FYNNEI. Trimming pared 2 bases from V and 4 bases from J, leaving 24 bases between. The CDR3 extends over 19 amino acids. TCRdb called clones again from the PCR reads with MiXCR. Of around 45,000 clones in the sample, less than 3.5% are singletons; the top ten hold roughly a tenth. Each patient went into thyroid surgery without having received any treatment. Sequences were obtained from blood. The genes are TRBV2 and TRBJ2-1; tentative D call: TRBD2 (5 bases). The TCR sequence derives from a female donor with papillary thyroid cancer or a benign thyroid nodule (not recorded which). Some clones in this sample may be carry-over from other donors' samples. DNA of the CDR3: TGTGCCAGCAGTGAAATGTCCTGGGCCGCTAGCACTAGTTACAATGAGCAGTTCTTC. Translating gives CASSEMSWAASTSYNEQFF.